This T cell receptor (beta chain) was identified in a study of T cells after posttransplantation cyclophosphamide. Treatment was busulfan-fludarabine conditioning, a marrow graft, and cyclophosphamide on days +3 and +4. Turning to this clone: The antigen is unknown.

Overall study findings and caveats: Later blood repertoires were often dominated by clones from the donor CD8+ memory compartment. Tissue-infiltrating T cells from skin or gut overlapped little with blood T cells. Recipient CMV seropositivity and CMV reactivation strongly tracked TRB clonality.

Germline CDR1 SGHDN, CDR2 FVKESK. V was cut by 1 base and J by 3 bases, with 7 bases left in between. The CDR3 sequence is 13 residues long. Sequencing was performed with immunoSEQ multiplex PCR; in TCRdb, only in-frame clones are kept and a portion is missing. This sample has approximately 19,000 clones; around 87% occur once, and the top ten carry 6% to 8%. Sequences were derived from PBMCs, sampled after allogeneic stem cell transplant with posttransplant cyclophosphamide. The sequence came from a female patient in her thirties or forties who received an allogeneic stem cell transplant from a related donor, was CMV-positive, and had no GVHD. Some of the T cells may derive from the graft donor. This chain uses TRBV14 with TRBJ2-7; D possibly corresponds to TRBD2 (5 bases). The chain's CDR3 is CASSQAGSYEQYF. The CDR3 DNA reads as TGTGCCAGCAGCCAAGCGGGGAGCTACGAGCAGTACTTC.